This TCR beta chain was profiled in a study of blood T cell repertoires in COVID-19. Looking at the study overall: T cells, B-cell-depleted T cells, or PBMCs provided the cDNA or gDNA that served as material.

Authors' analysis steps: Using reference gene primer amplification, nucleated cell counts were estimated. Here immunoSEQ multiplex PCR was the method, and the copy in TCRdb shows in-frame clones only, minus some. The V and J calls and clone size were taken over from that table, and D and trimming were inferred from the DNA. The table has approximately 500,000 clones, about 88% seen once. The CDR3 consists of 15 residues. V was shortened by 4 bases and J by 8 bases, with 15 bases between the two germline ends. CDR1 is SGHDN, CDR2 FVKESK, per germline. This sequence was found in a woman between 45 and 65 years old with COVID-19, enrolled during active disease. The rearrangement uses TRBV14 and TRBJ1-6, with a weak D call TRBD1 (6 bases). Sequencing was done on a sample of peripheral blood. The CDR3 region has the DNA TGTGCCAGCAGCCTTCATCTACCAGGGGATTCACCCCTCCACTTT. It yields the protein CASSLHLPGDSPLHF. Full variable domain (remainder filled in from reference TRBV14 and TRBJ1-6): EAGVTQFPSHSVIEKGQTVTLRCDPISGHDNLYWYRRVMGKEIKFLLHFVKESKQDESGMPNNRFLAERTGGTYSTLKVQPAELEDSGVYFCASSLHLPGDSPLHFGNGTRLTVT.